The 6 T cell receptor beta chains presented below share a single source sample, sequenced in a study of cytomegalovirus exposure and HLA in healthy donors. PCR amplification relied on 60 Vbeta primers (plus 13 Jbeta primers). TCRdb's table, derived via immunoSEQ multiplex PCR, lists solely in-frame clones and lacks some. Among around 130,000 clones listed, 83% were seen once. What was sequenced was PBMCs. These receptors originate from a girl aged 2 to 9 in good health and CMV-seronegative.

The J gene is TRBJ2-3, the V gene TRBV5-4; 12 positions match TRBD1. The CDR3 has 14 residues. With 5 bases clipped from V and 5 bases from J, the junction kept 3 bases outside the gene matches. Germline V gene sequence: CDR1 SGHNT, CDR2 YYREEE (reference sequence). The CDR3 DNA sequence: TGTGCCAGCAGGTGGGACAGGGGGCAAGATACGCAGTATTTT. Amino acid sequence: CASRWDRGQDTQYF.

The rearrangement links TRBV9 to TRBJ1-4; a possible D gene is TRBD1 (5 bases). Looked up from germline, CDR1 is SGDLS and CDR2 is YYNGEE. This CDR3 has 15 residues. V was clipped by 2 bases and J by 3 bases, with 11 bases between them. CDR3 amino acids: CASSVAGGSNEKLFF. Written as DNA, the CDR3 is TGTGCCAGCAGCGTTGCGGGGGGGTCTAATGAAAAACTGTTTTTT.

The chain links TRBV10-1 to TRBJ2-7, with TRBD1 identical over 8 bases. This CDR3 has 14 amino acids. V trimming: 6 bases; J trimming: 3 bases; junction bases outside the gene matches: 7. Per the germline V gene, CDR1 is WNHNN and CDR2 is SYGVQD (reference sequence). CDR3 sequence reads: CASSKDRAGYEQYF. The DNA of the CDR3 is TGCGCCAGCAGCAAGGACAGGGCAGGCTACGAGCAGTACTTC.

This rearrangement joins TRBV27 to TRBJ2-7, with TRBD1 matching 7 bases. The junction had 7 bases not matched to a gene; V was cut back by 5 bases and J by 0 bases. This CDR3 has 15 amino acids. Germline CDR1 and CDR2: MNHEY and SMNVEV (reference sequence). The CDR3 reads CASSLYRDSSYEQYF. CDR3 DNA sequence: TGTGCCAGCAGTCTCTACCGGGACAGCTCCTACGAGCAGTACTTC.

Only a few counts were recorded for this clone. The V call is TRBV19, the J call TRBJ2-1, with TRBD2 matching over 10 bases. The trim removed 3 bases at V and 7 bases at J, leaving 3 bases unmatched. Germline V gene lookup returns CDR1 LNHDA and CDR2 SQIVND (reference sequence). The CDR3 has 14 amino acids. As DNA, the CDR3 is TGTGCCAGTAGTATCAGCGGGGGGGGGAATGAGCAGTTCTTC. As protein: CASSISGGGNEQFF.

The chain's CDR3 is CASSTIAGEGGGNEQFF. Here the CDR3 DNA reads TGTGCCAGCAGTACCATAGCGGGAGAGGGGGGAGGTAATGAGCAGTTCTTC. This chain connects TRBV6-4 to TRBJ2-1; TRBD2 matches 9 bases. Germline CDR1 reads MRHNA; CDR2 reads SNTAGT. CDR3 length: 17 amino acids. V shed 5 bases and J 7 bases; nucleotides not matched to a gene: 15.